This T cell receptor (beta chain) stems from a study of OX40 agonist ivuxolimab in advanced cancers. Profiled with immunoSEQ multiplex PCR; TCRdb holds only in-frame clones, not every one. Among tens of thousands of clones, about 90% were seen once, and the ten largest hold 0.45% to 0.7%. On cycle 4 day 1 and cycle 7 day 1, as well as at baseline, blood was sampled. Germline V gene data show CDR1 as SGHTS and CDR2 as YDEGEE. The V end lost 1 base, the J end lost 0 bases, and 8 bases lay between the germline ends. The CDR3 consists of 15 residues. The J gene is TRBJ1-3, the V gene TRBV5-8; D is ambiguous. This clonotype was sampled from an adult with an advanced solid tumor such as melanoma, head and neck, liver or kidney cancer. The starting material was CD4+ or CD8+ T cells sorted from blood, obtained in a trial of the OX40 agonist ivuxolimab. The CDR3 DNA sequence: TGTGCCAGCAGCTTGAAGGGAAACTCTGGAAACACCATATATTTT. Its protein is CASSLKGNSGNTIYF.